This paragraph covers one T cell receptor beta chain sequence. CDR3 length: 15 amino acids. The V and J ends lost 0 bases and 1 base respectively, with 7 bases between them. Germline CDR1 SGHRS, CDR2 YFSETQ. Original data processing: Quantification of nucleated cells was approximated via reference gene primer amplification. Sequenced by immunoSEQ multiplex PCR; TCRdb stores in-frame clones only, minus some. V, J and clone size are those of that table, while D and trimming were read from the DNA. The sample carries approximately 200,000 clones, around 89% recorded once. This specimen comes from a study of blood T cell repertoires in COVID-19. Study as a whole: Specimens from acute and convalescent COVID-19 originated in the United States, Italy and Spain. The analysed material was cDNA or gDNA that came from T cells, B-cell-depleted T cells, or PBMCs.

This TCR came from a man between 70 and 80 years old with acute or convalescent COVID-19. The sequencing input was peripheral blood. This chain joins TRBV5-1 and TRBJ2-2; TRBD2 might be the D (5 bases). The CDR3 loop is CASSLASGNTGELFF. Here the CDR3 DNA reads TGCGCCAGCAGCTTGGCCAGCGGGAACACCGGGGAGCTGTTTTTT.